This T cell receptor beta chain stems from a study of shared T cell receptors in the human thymus. V lost 0 bases and J 4 bases, leaving 16 bases between the germline ends. CDR3 length: 16 residues. Germline CDR1 and CDR2: SGHTA and FQGNSA. Assay used: immunoSEQ multiplex PCR; TCRdb lists only in-frame clones, some missing. The sample yields some 700,000 clones, 80% to 90% seen once. This sample also belongs to another study, concerning human thymus T cells. This second study says: Related studies found that unrelated individuals share highly overlapping thymic repertoires.

The sequence was obtained from a girl less than two years old with a congenital heart defect. The chain carries TRBV7-2 and TRBJ2-7, with D possibly being TRBD1 (5 bases). Sequenced input: thymocytes. CDR3 coding DNA: TGTGCCAGCAGCTTAGCGGGCAGGGTGATGCGGTACGAGCAGTACTTC. Translated, it gives CASSLAGRVMRYEQYF.